Shown below are 30 T cell receptor beta chains from a single sample sequenced in a study of somatic mutations in cytotoxic T cells in rheumatoid arthritis (dated by TCRdb to 2017 to 2019). Library preparation used the immunoSEQ multiplex PCR assay. TCRdb took over this immuneACCESS table, retaining in-frame rearrangements with V and J assigned. Such tables are incomplete; in checked studies, under half of the missing clones stem from an unresolved V gene, and the remainder is unexplained. The sample includes thousands of clones, with approximately 86% observed a single time. The ten largest account for roughly 17% of the sample. The sequencing sample was made of CD8+ T cells sorted from blood. The receptors come from a man aged 40-55 years with rheumatoid arthritis.

The rearrangement joins TRBV30 to TRBJ2-1; 7 bases match TRBD2. The CDR3 sequence is 13 residues long. V lost 1 base to trimming and J lost 7 bases; unmatched junction nucleotides: 4. Germline CDR1 reads GTSNPN; CDR2 reads SVGIG (reference sequence). This chain's CDR3 is CAWSATLANEQFF. The CDR3 DNA is TGTGCCTGGAGTGCAACACTAGCGAATGAGCAGTTCTTC.

The chain carries TRBV4-1 and TRBJ2-7; no clear D. Deletions cut 2 bases from V and 7 bases from J, with 9 bases between. The CDR3 runs 12 residues. Germline CDR1 MGHRA, CDR2 YSYEKL. The CDR3 coding sequence is TGCGCCAGCAGCCAACCTTTTCGGGAGCAGTACTTC. This encodes CASSQPFREQYF.

This chain joins TRBV6-5 and TRBJ1-6, with a tentative D call TRBD1 (6 bases). The CDR3 has 15 amino acids. Per germline, CDR1 MNHEY and CDR2 SVGAGI. V lost 5 bases and J 4 bases, leaving 12 bases between the germline ends. The CDR3: CASSNRDIYNSPLHF. The DNA of the CDR3 is TGTGCCAGCAGTAACCGGGACATTTATAATTCACCCCTCCACTTT.

The J gene is TRBJ2-1, the V gene TRBV2, with D hard to call. This CDR3 is built from 15 residues. V dropped 6 bases and J dropped 7 bases, with 19 bases sitting between them. CDR1 and CDR2 (germline): SNHLY, FYNNEI. CDR3 sequence reads: CASRLSELSANEQFF. CDR3 sequence (DNA): TGTGCCAGCAGGCTATCGGAGTTAAGCGCGAATGAGCAGTTCTTC.

In nucleotides, the CDR3 is TGTGCCAGCAGTTACGCCGAGGCAGGGCCCTATGGCTACACCTTC. Encoded protein: CASSYAEAGPYGYTF. The chain is built from TRBV6-5 and TRBJ1-2; possibly TRBD1 for D (5 bases). V was clipped by 2 bases and J by 4 bases, with 14 bases between them. Germline V CDR1 and CDR2: MNHEY, SVGAGI. The length of the CDR3 is 15 residues.

V gene TRBV10-2 combines with J gene TRBJ2-7, with no clear D. Germline loops: CDR1 WSHSY, CDR2 SAAADI. The CDR3 totals 15 residues. The V end was cut by 0 bases, the J end by 3 bases, with 12 bases between. The CDR3 coding sequence is TGCGCCAGCAGTGAGTCTTGGGCCGCCATCTACGAGCAGTACTTC. It yields the protein CASSESWAAIYEQYF.

The chain uses TRBV5-1 and TRBJ1-4; no clear D gene. CDR3 length equals 13 residues. V was cut by 0 bases and J by 6 bases, with 6 bases left in between. Per germline, CDR1 SGHRS and CDR2 YFSETQ. The DNA for the CDR3 is TGCGCCAGCAGCTTGGGGCAGGATGAAAAACTGTTTTTT. It translates to CASSLGQDEKLFF.

About this clone itself: Other DNA sequences in the same sample also yield this CDR3. V is TRBV6-5 and J is TRBJ1-6; tentatively, D is TRBD1 (5 bases). This CDR3 has 13 residues. With 11 bases removed from V and 10 bases from J, the gap between germline ends came to 18 bases. Per germline, CDR1 MNHEY and CDR2 SVGAGI. The CDR3 region is CASSARDYSPLHF. CDR3 coding DNA: TGTGCCTCCTCGGCCAGGGATTACTCACCCCTCCACTTT.

This rearrangement joins TRBV6-6 to TRBJ2-7; 9 bases line up with TRBD1. Trimming at V came to 4 bases and at J to 2 bases, leaving 3 bases not matched to a gene. The CDR3 length is 14 residues. Germline V lookup: CDR1 MNHNY, CDR2 SVGAGI (reference sequence). DNA for the CDR3: TGTGCCAGCAGTTTGACAGGGGGGGCCTACGAGCAGTACGTC. This sequence encodes CASSLTGGAYEQYV.

This rearrangement joins TRBV27 to TRBJ2-5, with D maybe TRBD1 (5 bases). The J call may be in error: the DNA end matches TRBJ2-7 better. This CDR3 comprises 14 residues. From germline, CDR1 is MNHEY and CDR2 SMNVEV (reference sequence). The CDR3 DNA sequence: TGTGCCAGCAGTTTAGGACCGCAGGGCTACGAGCAGTACTTC. It encodes CASSLGPQGYEQYF.

The CDR3 coding sequence is TGTGCCAGCAGTTTATACTTCCCCGACAGGGGACCTAACTATGGCTACACCTTC. Its translation: CASSLYFPDRGPNYGYTF. The V call is TRBV28, the J call TRBJ1-2; TRBD1 matches 8 bases. The CDR3 runs to 18 residues. Trimming at V came to 1 base and at J to 0 bases, leaving 10 bases not matched to a gene. Looked up from germline, CDR1 is MDHEN and CDR2 is SYDVKM.

The chain combines TRBV11-2 with TRBJ2-1; D is undetermined. CDR1 is SGHAT, CDR2 FQNNGV, per germline. The CDR3 has 12 residues. V gave up 1 base and J gave up 6 bases, with 4 bases separating them. The CDR3 reads CASSLVLNEQFF. The CDR3 region has the DNA TGTGCCAGCAGCTTAGTCCTCAATGAGCAGTTCTTC.

The rearrangement links TRBV15 to TRBJ1-5; TRBD1 matches 7 bases. The J segment lost 2 bases and the V segment lost 4 bases, leaving 5 bases of the junction unmatched. The CDR3 length is 15 residues. The V gene's germline CDR1 is LNHNV and CDR2 YYDKDF (reference sequence). CDR3 DNA sequence: TGTGCCACCAGCAAGTTCGACAGGGGCAATCAGCCCCAGCATTTT. This gives the protein CATSKFDRGNQPQHF. Supplemented by reference TRBV15 and TRBJ1-5, the full variable domain reads DAMVIQNPRYQVTQFGKPVTLSCSQTLNHNVMYWYQQKSSQAPKLLFHYYDKDFNNEADTPDNFQSRRPNTSFCFLDIRSPGLGDTAMYLCATSKFDRGNQPQHFGDGTRLSIL.

This clone appeared a few times. The chain couples TRBV30 to TRBJ2-1, with TRBD2 identical over 7 bases. Germline V lookup: CDR1 GTSNPN, CDR2 SVGIG (reference sequence). The J segment lost 8 bases and the V segment lost 5 bases, leaving 3 bases of the junction unmatched. The CDR3 runs 11 residues. CDR3 coding DNA: TGTGCCTGGGGACTAGTCGATGAGCAGTTCTTC. Protein sequence: CAWGLVDEQFF.

V usage is TRBV7-9 and J usage is TRBJ2-3; maybe TRBD2 (5 bases). Germline CDR1 is SEHNR and CDR2 is FQNEAQ (reference sequence). CDR3 size: 15 residues. Trimming pared 4 bases from V and 4 bases from J, leaving 15 bases between. CDR3 DNA sequence: TGTGCCAGCAGCTCCCCAGCTAGCAGCTCAGATACGCAGTATTTT. Its translation is CASSSPASSSDTQYF.

The J gene is TRBJ1-2, the V gene TRBV28; no definite D call. The CDR3 loop spans 15 amino acids. Per germline, CDR1 MDHEN and CDR2 SYDVKM. Trimming cost V 2 bases and J 4 bases, with 14 bases left between them. The CDR3 coding sequence is TGTGCCAGCAGTTTAAGCGGGGTCAGCAGCTATGGCTACACCTTC. Translating gives CASSLSGVSSYGYTF.

CDR3 in amino acids: CASSANPRDSGANVLTF. As DNA, the CDR3 is TGTGCCAGCAGCGCCAACCCCCGAGACTCTGGGGCCAACGTCCTGACTTTC. This sequence joins TRBV9 and TRBJ2-6, with D hard to call. Germline V gives CDR1 SGDLS, CDR2 YYNGEE. This CDR3 comprises 17 residues. The ends were cut back, 3 bases at V and 0 bases at J, with 13 bases in the middle.

The chain recombines TRBV9 with TRBJ2-2; 11 bases line up with TRBD2. Trimming took 4 bases from V and 2 from J; bases not matched to a gene: 16. The CDR3 totals 20 residues. Germline V gene sequence: CDR1 SGDLS, CDR2 YYNGEE. The CDR3 here is CASSFPLGTSGRTNTGELFF. The CDR3 DNA is TGTGCCAGCAGCTTCCCCCTGGGGACTAGCGGCCGGACCAACACCGGGGAGCTGTTTTTT.

On this clone: The sample holds other DNA sequences that translate to the same CDR3. The V gene is TRBV28, the J gene TRBJ2-5; D is perhaps TRBD1 (6 bases). Germline-derived CDR1 and CDR2 are MDHEN and SYDVKM. Trimming took off 6 bases at V and 2 bases at J, with 13 bases between the two ends. CDR3 length: 14 amino acids. This CDR3 is CASSRMGTQETQYF. The DNA for the CDR3 is TGTGCCAGCAGCCGGATGGGGACACAAGAGACCCAGTACTTC.

This clone showed up just a few times. The genes are TRBV7-8 and TRBJ2-1; 7 bases agree with TRBD1. Germline CDR1 and CDR2: SGHVS and FQNEAQ. The CDR3 contains 15 residues. J was trimmed by 5 bases and V by 4 bases; bases with no gene match: 8. The CDR3 bases are TGTGCCAGCAGCTCTAGACAGGGTCCGGACAATGAGCAGTTCTTC. Translation gives CASSSRQGPDNEQFF.

The chain combines TRBV6-1 with TRBJ2-7, with 10 bases aligning to TRBD1. CDR3 length equals 14 residues. Germline V gene data show CDR1 as MNHNS and CDR2 as SASEGT. The V gene end was trimmed by 5 bases and the J gene end by 5 bases; junction bases not matched to a gene: 6. The CDR3 region is CASSRTGGSNEQYV. CDR3 coding DNA: TGTGCCAGCAGTCGGACAGGGGGTTCCAACGAGCAGTACGTC.

The rearrangement links TRBV27 to TRBJ2-1; 11 bases map to TRBD2. CDR1 MNHEY and CDR2 SMNVEV come from the germline V gene (reference sequence). This CDR3 contains 16 residues. Germline trimming cut 3 bases from V and 8 bases from J; bases unmatched to any gene: 9. The CDR3 sequence: CASSFTSGGGSYEQFF. CDR3 sequence (DNA): TGTGCCAGCAGTTTTACTAGCGGGGGCGGTAGCTATGAGCAGTTCTTC.

The chain couples TRBV11-2 to TRBJ2-1; D perhaps matches TRBD1 (6 bases). The germline CDR1 and CDR2 sequences are SGHAT and FQNNGV. The CDR3 spans 15 residues. The V end lost 4 bases, the J end lost 2 bases, and 12 bases lay between the germline ends. The CDR3 bases are TGTGCCAGCAGCTCGGGATCAGGGGCCTACAATGAGCAGTTCTTC. Amino acids: CASSSGSGAYNEQFF.

This clone has a handful of counts. The CDR3 sequence: CASRVADYNDYEQYF. The CDR3 nucleotides read TGCGCCAGCAGGGTGGCAGATTATAACGACTACGAGCAGTACTTC. The rearrangement links TRBV5-1 to TRBJ2-7, with unresolved D. This CDR3 is built from 15 residues. Trimming left V 5 bases short and J 3 bases short, with 18 bases between. CDR1 and CDR2 from the germline V gene are SGHRS and YFSETQ. Looking up the rest from reference TRBV5-1 and TRBJ2-7 gives the full variable domain: KAGVTQTPRYLIKTRGQQVTLSCSPISGHRSVSWYQQTPGQGLQFLFEYFSETQRNKGNFPGRFSGRQFSNSRSEMNVSTLELGDSALYLCASRVADYNDYEQYFGPGTRLTVT.

V usage is TRBV6-6 and J usage is TRBJ1-5; perhaps TRBD1 as D (6 bases). The ends were cut back, 0 bases at V and 6 bases at J, with 9 bases in the middle. Per the germline V gene, CDR1 is MNHNY and CDR2 is SVGAGI (reference sequence). The CDR3 totals 14 residues. For the CDR3, the DNA is TGTGCCAGCAGTTACTCAGGGGGAAGTCAGCCCCAGCATTTT. Translation gives CASSYSGGSQPQHF.

The chain employs TRBV9 and TRBJ2-3, with 9 bases aligning to TRBD2. Germline lookup yields CDR1 SGDLS and CDR2 YYNGEE. The CDR3 length is 16 residues. Germline trimming cut 2 bases from V and 2 bases from J; bases unmatched to any gene: 6. In DNA form, the CDR3 reads TGTGCCAGCAGCGTCGCTAGGACTAGCGTCACAGATACGCAGTATTTT. Amino acid sequence: CASSVARTSVTDTQYF. Complete variable domain (other parts from reference TRBV9 and TRBJ2-3): DSGVTQTPKHLITATGQRVTLRCSPRSGDLSVYWYQQSLDQGLQFLIQYYNGEERAKGNILERFSAQQFPDLHSELNLSSLELGDSALYFCASSVARTSVTDTQYFGPGTRLTVL.

The chain recombines TRBV15 with TRBJ1-5; D unresolved. Trimming removed 4 bases at V and 6 bases at J, with 7 bases between. Germline CDR1 and CDR2: LNHNV and YYDKDF (reference sequence). The CDR3 is 12 amino acids. The CDR3 nucleotides are TGTGCCACCAGCAAAGGGAGTCAGCCCCAGCATTTT. It specifies CATSKGSQPQHF.

The V gene is TRBV7-9, the J gene TRBJ2-1; 9 bases map to TRBD2. The J segment lost 10 bases and the V segment lost 4 bases, leaving 14 bases of the junction unmatched. The CDR3 runs 16 residues. Germline V lookup: CDR1 SEHNR, CDR2 FQNEAQ (reference sequence). CDR3 sequence (DNA): TGTGCCAGCAGCTCCCCGGGACTAGCTAGTCTCAGAGAGCAGTTCTTC. Translated: CASSSPGLASLREQFF.

This clone was picked up a small number of times. The rearrangement joins TRBV6-5 to TRBJ2-1, with D unresolved. The V gene lost 4 bases and the J gene lost 6 bases, with 16 bases spanning the gap. In germline, CDR1 is MNHEY, CDR2 SVGAGI. This CDR3 has 15 amino acids. In nucleotides, the CDR3 is TGTGCCAGCAGTTTCTCCGGGTTAGGATTCAATGAGCAGTTCTTC. It codes for CASSFSGLGFNEQFF.

This chain links TRBV15 with TRBJ2-2; TRBD1 matches at 12 bases. Germline CDR1 and CDR2: LNHNV and YYDKDF (reference sequence). Trimming at V came to 4 bases and at J to 3 bases, leaving 3 bases not matched to a gene. This CDR3 comprises 16 residues. The CDR3 DNA sequence: TGTGCCACCAGCACCCGGGACAGGGGGCACACCGGGGAGCTGTTTTTT. This encodes CATSTRDRGHTGELFF.